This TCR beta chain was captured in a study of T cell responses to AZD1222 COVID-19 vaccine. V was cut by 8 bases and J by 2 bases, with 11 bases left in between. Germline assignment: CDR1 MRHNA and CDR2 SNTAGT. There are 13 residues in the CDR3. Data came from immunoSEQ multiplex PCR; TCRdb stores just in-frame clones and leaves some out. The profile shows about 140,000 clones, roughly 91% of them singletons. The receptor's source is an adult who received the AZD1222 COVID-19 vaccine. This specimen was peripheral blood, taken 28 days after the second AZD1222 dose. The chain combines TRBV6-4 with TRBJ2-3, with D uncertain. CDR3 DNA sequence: TGTGCCAGCTCGACTTCAGACACAGATACGCAGTATTTT. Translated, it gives CASSTSDTDTQYF.